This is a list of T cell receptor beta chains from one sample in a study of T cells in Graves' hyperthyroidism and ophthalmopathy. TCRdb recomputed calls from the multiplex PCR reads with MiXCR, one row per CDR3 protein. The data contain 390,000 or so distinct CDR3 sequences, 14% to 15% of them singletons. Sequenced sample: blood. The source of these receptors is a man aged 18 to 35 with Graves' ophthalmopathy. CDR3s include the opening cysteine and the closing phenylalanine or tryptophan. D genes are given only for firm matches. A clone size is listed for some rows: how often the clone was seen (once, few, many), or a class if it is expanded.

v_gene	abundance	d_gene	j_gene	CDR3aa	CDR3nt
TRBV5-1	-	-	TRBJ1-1	CASRDIEMGTEAFF	TGCGCCAGCAGGGATATAGAAATGGGCACTGAAGCTTTCTTT
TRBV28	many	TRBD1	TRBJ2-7	CASTLGTGTGYYEQYF	TGTGCCAGCACCCTGGGGACGGGGACAGGATACTACGAGCAGTACTTC
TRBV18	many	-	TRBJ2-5	CASSPSGEAETQYF	TGTGCCAGCTCACCGTCAGGGGAGGCGGAGACCCAGTACTTC
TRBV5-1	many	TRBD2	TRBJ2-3	CASSIGLAGQTDTQYF	TGCGCCAGCAGCATTGGACTAGCAGGACAGACAGATACGCAGTATTTT
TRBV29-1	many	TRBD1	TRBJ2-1	CSVGQGGYNEQFF	TGCAGCGTTGGACAGGGCGGGTACAATGAGCAGTTCTTC
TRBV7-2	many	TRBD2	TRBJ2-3	CASSLLAGGTDTQYF	TGTGCCAGCAGCCTACTAGCGGGAGGGACAGATACGCAGTATTTT
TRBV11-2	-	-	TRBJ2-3	CASSLEATAYTQYF	TGTGCCAGCAGCTTAGAGGCGACTGCCTATACGCAGTATTTT
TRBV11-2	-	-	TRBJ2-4	CASSLDLGIQYF	TGTGCCAGCAGCTTAGATTTGGGCATTCAGTACTTC
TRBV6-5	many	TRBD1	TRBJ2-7	CASSYSYLEWTGGPYEQYF	TGTGCCAGCAGTTACTCCTACCTAGAGTGGACAGGGGGACCGTACGAGCAGTACTTC
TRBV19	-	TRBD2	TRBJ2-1	CASSKGRGLASDEQFF	TGTGCCAGTAGTAAAGGAAGGGGACTAGCTTCCGATGAGCAGTTCTTC
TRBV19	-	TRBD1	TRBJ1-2	CASRRTGVPNYGYTF	TGTGCCAGTAGGAGAACAGGGGTACCTAACTATGGCTACACCTTC
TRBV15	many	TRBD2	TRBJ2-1	CATTQTSRTYNEQFF	TGTGCCACCACGCAGACTAGCCGGACCTACAATGAGCAGTTCTTC
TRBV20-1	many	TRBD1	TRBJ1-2	CSAPWGQGYTF	TGCAGTGCCCCCTGGGGACAGGGCTACACCTTC
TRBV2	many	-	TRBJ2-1	CASTTSRGSYNEQFF	TGTGCCAGCACCACCTCGAGGGGCTCCTACAATGAGCAGTTCTTC
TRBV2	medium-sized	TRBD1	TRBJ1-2	CASTPGQGFFYGYTF	TGTGCCAGCACTCCGGGACAGGGATTTTTCTATGGCTACACCTTC
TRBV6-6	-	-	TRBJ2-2	CASSYRETVTGELFF	TGTGCCAGCAGTTACAGGGAAACGGTCACCGGGGAGCTGTTTTTT
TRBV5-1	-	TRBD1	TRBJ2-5	CASSLVGTARLETQYF	TGCGCCAGCAGCTTGGTGGGGACAGCCAGGCTGGAGACCCAGTACTTC
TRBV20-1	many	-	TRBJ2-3	CSGGPGGTDTQYF	TGCAGTGGGGGCCCCGGGGGCACAGATACGCAGTATTTT
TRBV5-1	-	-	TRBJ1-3	CASKVLSGNTIYF	TGCGCCAGCAAAGTCCTCTCTGGAAACACCATATATTTT
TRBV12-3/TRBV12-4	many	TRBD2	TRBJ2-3	CASSSTRRGLAVTDTQYF	TGTGCCAGCAGTTCCACCCGGAGGGGACTAGCGGTCACAGATACGCAGTATTTT
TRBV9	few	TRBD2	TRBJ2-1	CASSVSGGRNKQFF	TGTGCCAGCAGCGTATCTGGCGGGAGGAACAAGCAGTTCTTC
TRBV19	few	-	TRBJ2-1	CASNDGRTEQFF	TGTGCCAGTAACGACGGGCGAACTGAGCAGTTCTTC
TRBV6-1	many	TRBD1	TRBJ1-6	CASSLGQGTNSPLHF	TGTGCCAGCAGTCTAGGACAGGGGACTAATTCACCCCTCCACTTT
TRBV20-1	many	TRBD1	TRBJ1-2	CSAAGTGDNYGYTF	TGCAGTGCAGCCGGGACAGGCGACAACTATGGCTACACCTTC
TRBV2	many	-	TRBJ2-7	CASSPRGAGYEQYF	TGTGCCAGCAGTCCACGGGGGGCCGGCTACGAGCAGTACTTC
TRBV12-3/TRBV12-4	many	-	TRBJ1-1	CASIIQQNTEAFF	TGTGCCAGCATTATACAGCAGAACACTGAAGCTTTCTTT
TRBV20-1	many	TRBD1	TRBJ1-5	CSARQGANQPQHF	TGCAGTGCTAGGCAGGGGGCTAACCAGCCCCAGCATTTT
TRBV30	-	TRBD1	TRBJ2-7	CAWSQTGGDEQYF	TGTGCCTGGAGCCAGACAGGGGGGGACGAGCAGTACTTC
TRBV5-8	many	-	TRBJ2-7	CASSWLESYSYEQYF	TGTGCCAGCAGCTGGCTTGAGAGTTACTCCTACGAGCAGTACTTC
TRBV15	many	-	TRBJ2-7	CATSRRGGSLVEQYF	TGTGCCACCAGCCGAAGAGGGGGGTCACTTGTAGAGCAGTACTTC
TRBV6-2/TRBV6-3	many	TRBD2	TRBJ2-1	CASSTLAGLYNEQFF	TGTGCCAGCAGTACACTAGCGGGCCTCTACAATGAGCAGTTCTTC
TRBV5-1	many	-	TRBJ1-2	CASSLAPTGYGYTF	TGCGCCAGCAGCTTGGCCCCGACCGGCTATGGCTACACCTTC
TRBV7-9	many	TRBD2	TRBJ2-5	CASSAPPGLQQETQYF	TGTGCCAGCAGCGCGCCCCCGGGACTACAACAAGAGACCCAGTACTTC
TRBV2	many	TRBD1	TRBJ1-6	CASSEGSRGNYNSPLHF	TGTGCCAGCAGTGAAGGATCCAGGGGGAACTATAATTCACCCCTCCACTTT
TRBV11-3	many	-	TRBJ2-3	CASSLGQTDTQYF	TGTGCCAGCAGCTTAGGACAGACAGATACGCAGTATTTT
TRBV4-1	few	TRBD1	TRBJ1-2	CASSTRDSGYTF	TGCGCCAGCAGCACGCGGGACAGCGGCTACACCTTC
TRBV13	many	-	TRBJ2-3	CASSFGRLADTQYF	TGTGCCAGCAGCTTCGGTCGGCTTGCAGATACGCAGTATTTT
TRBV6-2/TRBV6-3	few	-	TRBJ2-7	CASSYVGVEQYF	TGTGCCAGCAGTTACGTTGGGGTTGAGCAGTACTTC
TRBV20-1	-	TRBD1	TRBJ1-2	CSAKQGGTSYGYTF	TGCAGTGCAAAACAGGGGGGGACTAGCTATGGCTACACCTTC
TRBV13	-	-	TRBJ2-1	CASNWRSATERSGEQFF	TGTGCCAGCAATTGGCGATCAGCGACAGAAAGGTCGGGTGAGCAGTTCTTC
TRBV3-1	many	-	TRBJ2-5	CASSPLGRETQYF	TGTGCCAGCAGCCCGTTGGGACGGGAGACCCAGTACTTC
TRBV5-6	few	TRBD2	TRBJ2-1	CASSLEGGRACNEQFF	TGTGCCAGCAGCTTGGAGGGCGGGAGGGCCTGCAATGAGCAGTTCTTC
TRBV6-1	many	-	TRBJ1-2	CASRPPLQPRGYTF	TGTGCCAGCAGACCTCCCCTTCAGCCCAGAGGCTACACCTTC
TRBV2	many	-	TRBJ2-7	CASSEDSLSYEQYF	TGTGCCAGCAGTGAGGACAGCCTTTCCTACGAGCAGTACTTC
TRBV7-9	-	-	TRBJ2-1	CASSVGFYNEQFF	TGTGCCAGCAGTGTCGGTTTCTACAATGAGCAGTTCTTC
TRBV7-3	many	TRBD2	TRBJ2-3	CASSPGTSGRWSTDTQYF	TGTGCCAGCAGCCCCGGGACTAGCGGGAGGTGGAGCACAGATACGCAGTATTTT
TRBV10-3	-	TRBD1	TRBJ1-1	CAISPGQGYTEAFF	TGTGCCATCAGCCCGGGACAGGGGTACACTGAAGCTTTCTTT